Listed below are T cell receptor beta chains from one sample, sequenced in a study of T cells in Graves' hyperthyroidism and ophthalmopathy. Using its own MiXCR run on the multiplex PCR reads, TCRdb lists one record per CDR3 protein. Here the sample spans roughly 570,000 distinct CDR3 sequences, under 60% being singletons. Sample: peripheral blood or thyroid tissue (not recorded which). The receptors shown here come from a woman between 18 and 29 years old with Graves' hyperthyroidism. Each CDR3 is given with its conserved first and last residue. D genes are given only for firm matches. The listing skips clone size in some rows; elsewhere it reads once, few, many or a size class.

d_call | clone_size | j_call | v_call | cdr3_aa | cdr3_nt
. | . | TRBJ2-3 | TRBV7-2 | CASSRGSGFTNTQYF | TGTGCCAGCAGCAGAGGGAGTGGATTTACGAATACGCAGTATTTT
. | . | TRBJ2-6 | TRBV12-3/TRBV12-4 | CASQEGGGANVLTF | TGTGCCAGTCAAGAGGGAGGTGGGGCCAACGTCCTGACTTTC
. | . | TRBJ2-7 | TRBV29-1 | CSVVGALLRGQYF | TGCAGCGTTGTTGGGGCATTACTACGGGGGCAGTACTTC
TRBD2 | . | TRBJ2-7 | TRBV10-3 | CATSGSAYEQYF | TGTGCCACTAGCGGGAGTGCTTACGAGCAGTACTTC
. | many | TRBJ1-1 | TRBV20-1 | CSARTANTEAFF | TGCAGTGCTAGGACGGCGAACACTGAAGCTTTCTTT
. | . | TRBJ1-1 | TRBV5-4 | CASSQSGLGTEAFF | TGCGCCAGCAGCCAAAGCGGGCTAGGCACTGAAGCTTTCTTT
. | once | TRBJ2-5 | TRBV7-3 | CASSLGVVADYQETQYF | TGTGCCAGCAGCTTAGGCGTTGTAGCGGACTACCAAGAGACCCAGTACTTC
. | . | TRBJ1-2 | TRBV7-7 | CAANGEAGYTF | TGTGCCGCGAACGGAGAGGCCGGCTACACCTTC
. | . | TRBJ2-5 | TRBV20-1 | CSARDAGNQETQYF | TGCAGTGCTAGAGATGCGGGCAACCAAGAGACCCAGTACTTC
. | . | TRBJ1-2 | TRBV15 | CATSSVEGYGYTF | TGTGCCACCAGCAGCGTAGAGGGATATGGCTACACCTTC
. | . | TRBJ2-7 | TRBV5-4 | CASSERYRDEQYF | TGTGCCAGCAGCGAACGGTACCGGGACGAGCAGTACTTC
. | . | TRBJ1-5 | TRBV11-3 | CASSFETDGGRRGQPQHF | TGTGCCAGCAGCTTCGAGACAGATGGGGGGCGGCGGGGTCAGCCCCAGCATTTT
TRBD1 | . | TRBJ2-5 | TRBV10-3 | CAISAFRQGGDQETQYF | TGTGCCATCAGTGCTTTTCGACAGGGGGGAGATCAAGAGACCCAGTACTTC
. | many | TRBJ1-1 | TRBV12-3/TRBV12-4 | CASNREGSRGF | TGTGCCAGCAACAGGGAGGGCAGCCGGGGCTTT
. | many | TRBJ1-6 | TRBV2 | CASSPPTGESDSPLHF | TGTGCCAGCAGTCCACCCACAGGTGAATCCGATTCACCCCTCCACTTT
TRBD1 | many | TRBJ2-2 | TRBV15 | CATSGRDRGGFTGELFF | TGTGCCACCAGCGGACGTGACAGGGGGGGGTTCACCGGGGAGCTGTTTTTT
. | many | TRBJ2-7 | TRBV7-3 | CASSLGGVRADEQYF | TGTGCCAGCAGCTTAGGCGGGGTCAGGGCCGACGAGCAGTACTTC
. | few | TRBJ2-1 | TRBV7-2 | CASSYRGGASSYNEQFF | TGTGCCAGCAGCTATAGGGGCGGAGCGAGCTCCTACAATGAGCAGTTCTTC
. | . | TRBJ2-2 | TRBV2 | CAITVGDAYTGELFF | TGTGCCATTACGGTGGGGGACGCTTACACCGGGGAGCTGTTTTTT
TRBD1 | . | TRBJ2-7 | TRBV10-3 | CAIRNPGQRNYEQYF | TGTGCCATCAGAAACCCGGGACAGAGGAACTACGAGCAGTACTTC
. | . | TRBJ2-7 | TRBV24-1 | CATSDPGLPKQYF | TGTGCCACCAGTGACCCCGGACTTCCTAAGCAGTACTTC
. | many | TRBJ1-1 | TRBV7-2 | CASRLLLAPVLNTEAFF | TGTGCCAGCCGACTCCTCCTTGCACCCGTTTTGAACACTGAAGCTTTCTTT
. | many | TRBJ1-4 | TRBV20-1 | CSASFRRGEKLFF | TGCAGTGCTAGTTTCCGGCGAGGGGAAAAACTGTTTTTT
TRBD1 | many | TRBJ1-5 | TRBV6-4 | CASSGRGQGNQPQHF | TGTGCCAGCAGCGGCAGAGGACAGGGCAATCAGCCCCAGCATTTT
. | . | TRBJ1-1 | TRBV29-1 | CSVVVAGSIGQAFF | TGCAGCGTTGTTGTGGCAGGGTCCATCGGTCAAGCTTTCTTT
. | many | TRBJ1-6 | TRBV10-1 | CASSTGLGNSPLHF | TGCGCCAGCAGTACCGGCCTTGGAAATTCACCCCTCCACTTT
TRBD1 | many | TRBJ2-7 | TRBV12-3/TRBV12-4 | CASSVGQGMDEQYF | TGTGCCAGCAGTGTGGGACAGGGGATGGACGAGCAGTACTTC
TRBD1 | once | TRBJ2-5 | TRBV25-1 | CASAWTGGETQYF | TGTGCCAGCGCCTGGACAGGGGGCGAGACCCAGTACTTC
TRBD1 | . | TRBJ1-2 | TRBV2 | CAGSGPTGRDYGYTF | TGTGCCGGCAGTGGTCCGACAGGGAGGGACTATGGCTACACCTTC
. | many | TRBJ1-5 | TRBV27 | CASRSSGNQPQHF | TGTGCCAGCCGATCTTCTGGCAATCAGCCCCAGCATTTT
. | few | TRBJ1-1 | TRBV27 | CASSPRPWGTEAFF | TGTGCCAGCTCCCCCCGGCCTTGGGGCACTGAAGCTTTCTTT
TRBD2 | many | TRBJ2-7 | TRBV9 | CASSATSGSASYEQYF | TGTGCCAGCAGCGCCACTAGCGGGAGCGCCTCCTACGAGCAGTACTTC
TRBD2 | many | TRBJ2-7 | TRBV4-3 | CASSQDHWTSGPYEQYF | TGCGCCAGCAGCCAAGACCACTGGACTAGCGGGCCCTACGAGCAGTACTTC
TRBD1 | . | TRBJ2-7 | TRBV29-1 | CSVAGTEAYEQYF | TGCAGCGTGGCCGGGACAGAAGCCTACGAGCAGTACTTC
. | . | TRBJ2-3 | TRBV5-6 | CASSFGQPRSTQYF | TGTGCCAGCAGCTTCGGACAGCCTCGAAGTACGCAGTATTTT
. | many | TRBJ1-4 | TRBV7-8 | CASSSRRGSEKLFF | TGTGCCAGCAGCTCTCGCAGGGGCAGTGAAAAACTGTTTTTT
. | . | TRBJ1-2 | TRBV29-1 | CSLGTRSNSYGYTF | TGCAGCTTGGGTACGAGGTCCAACTCCTATGGCTACACCTTC
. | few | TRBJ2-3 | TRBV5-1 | CASSLRGDRDTQYF | TGCGCCAGCAGCTTGAGGGGGGACCGAGATACGCAGTATTTT
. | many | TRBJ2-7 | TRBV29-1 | CSVETGEQYF | TGCAGCGTCGAGACGGGCGAGCAGTACTTC
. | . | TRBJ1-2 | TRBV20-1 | CSAREVTRDISGYTF | TGCAGTGCTAGAGAGGTGACCCGGGACATATCAGGCTACACCTTC
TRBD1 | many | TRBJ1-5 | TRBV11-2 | CASSLGDSFTQPQHF | TGTGCCAGCAGCTTAGGGGACAGTTTTACTCAGCCCCAGCATTTT
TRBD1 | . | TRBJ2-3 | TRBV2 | CAGTVGQGALSTQYF | TGTGCCGGCACGGTGGGACAGGGGGCTCTAAGTACGCAGTATTTT
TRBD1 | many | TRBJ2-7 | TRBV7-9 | CASSFRGHEQYF | TGTGCCAGCAGCTTCAGGGGGCACGAGCAGTACTTC
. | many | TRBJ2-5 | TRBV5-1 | CASSLVSGLGETQYF | TGCGCCAGCAGCTTGGTATCAGGGCTCGGAGAGACCCAGTACTTC
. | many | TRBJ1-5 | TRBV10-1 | CASRWDGNQPQHF | TGCGCCAGCAGATGGGACGGCAATCAGCCCCAGCATTTT
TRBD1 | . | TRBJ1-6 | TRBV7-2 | CASSPPGQGTNSPLHF | TGTGCCAGCAGCCCTCCGGGACAGGGGACCAATTCACCCCTCCACTTT
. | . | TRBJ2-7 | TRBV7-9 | CASSLTDGEQCF | TGTGCCAGCAGCCTAACGGACGGTGAGCAGTGCTTC
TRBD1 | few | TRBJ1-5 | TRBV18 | CASSPGTGEGNQPQHF | TGTGCCAGCTCACCAGGGACAGGGGAAGGGAATCAGCCCCAGCATTTT
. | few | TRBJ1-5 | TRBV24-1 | CATSEAGRFQPQHF | TGTGCCACCAGTGAGGCAGGGCGCTTTCAGCCCCAGCATTTT
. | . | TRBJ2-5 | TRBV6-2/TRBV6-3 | CASKRGKVDTGETQYF | TGTGCCAGCAAACGGGGGAAGGTGGACACCGGGGAGACCCAGTACTTC
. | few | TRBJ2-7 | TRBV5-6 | CASSSEQGWEGYEQYF | TGTGCCAGCAGCTCGGAACAGGGATGGGAGGGCTACGAGCAGTACTTC
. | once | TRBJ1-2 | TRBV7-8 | CASSLMGRGTGGGYGYTF | TGTGCCAGCAGCTTAATGGGCAGGGGTACCGGGGGAGGCTATGGCTACACCTTC
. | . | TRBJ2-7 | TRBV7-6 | CASSLAGVTGEASYEQYF | TGTGCCAGCAGCTTAGCCGGCGTTACAGGCGAGGCGTCCTACGAGCAGTACTTC
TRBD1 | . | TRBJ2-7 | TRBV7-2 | CASSLTPGTGYEQYF | TGTGCCAGCAGCTTAACCCCCGGGACAGGATACGAGCAGTACTTC
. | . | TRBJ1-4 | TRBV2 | CASRLLEKLFF | TGTGCCAGCAGGTTATTGGAAAAACTGTTTTTT
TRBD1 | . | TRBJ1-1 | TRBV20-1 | CSQGTVNTEAFF | TGCAGCCAAGGGACAGTGAACACTGAAGCTTTCTTT
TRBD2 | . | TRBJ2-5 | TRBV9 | CASRAGFGETQYF | TGTGCCAGCAGAGCGGGATTCGGAGAGACCCAGTACTTC
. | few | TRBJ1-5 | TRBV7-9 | CASSQGSSGTETQHF | TGTGCCAGCAGCCAAGGCTCGAGCGGGACCGAGACCCAGCATTTT
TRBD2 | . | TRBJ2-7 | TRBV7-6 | CASSLRSSGRYEQYF | TGTGCCAGCAGCTTGAGGTCTAGCGGGAGGTACGAGCAGTACTTC
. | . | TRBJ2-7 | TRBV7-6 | CASSVGTRFSILGKQYF | TGTGCCAGCAGCGTTGGGACTCGATTCTCCATCCTAGGTAAGCAGTACTTC